The source of this T cell receptor (beta chain) is a study of radiation and T cells in renal cell carcinoma. Notes on the study in general: Without pretreatment biopsies, baseline tumor clonotype presence was undetermined.

The sample's time point: blood 2 weeks post-SBRT. Described treatment: 15 Gy SBRT to primary tumor, nephrectomy 4 weeks later. This table comes from immunoSEQ multiplex PCR, and its TCRdb copy is limited to in-frame clones, with some not included. The top ten hold 5% to 6% of the sample, which has about 130,000 clones, more than 75% seen once. Note on this clone: As yet, its antigen is unknown.

The germline CDR1 and CDR2 sequences are SGHRS and YFSETQ. The V end lost 0 bases, the J end lost 2 bases, and 16 bases lay between the germline ends. The CDR3 consists of 17 residues. The chain uses TRBV5-1 and TRBJ2-3; D uncertain. The source is a woman in her 70s with renal cell carcinoma. The starting material was blood, obtained from a patient whose treatment included radiotherapy and nephrectomy. CDR3 DNA sequence: TGCGCCAGCAGCTTGGGGGCCGGCACCACCCTCACAGATACGCAGTATTTT. Translating it yields CASSLGAGTTLTDTQYF.